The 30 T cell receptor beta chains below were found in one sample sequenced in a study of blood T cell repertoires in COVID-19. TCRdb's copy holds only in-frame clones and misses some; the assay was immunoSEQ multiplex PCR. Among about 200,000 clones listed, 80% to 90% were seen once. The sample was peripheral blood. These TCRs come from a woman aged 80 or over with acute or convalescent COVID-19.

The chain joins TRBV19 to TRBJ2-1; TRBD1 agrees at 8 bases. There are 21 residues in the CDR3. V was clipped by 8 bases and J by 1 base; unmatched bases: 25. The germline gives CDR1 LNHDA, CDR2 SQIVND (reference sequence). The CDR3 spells CASSRTGPRTSYAPSYNEQFF. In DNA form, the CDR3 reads TGTGCCAGTTCTAGGACAGGGCCGAGAACTAGTTATGCCCCGTCCTACAATGAGCAGTTCTTC. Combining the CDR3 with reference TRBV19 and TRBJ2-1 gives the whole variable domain DGGITQSPKYLFRKEGQNVTLSCEQNLNHDAMYWYRQDPGQGLRLIYYSQIVNDFQKGDIAEGYSVSREKKESFPLTVTSAQKNPTAFYLCASSRTGPRTSYAPSYNEQFFGPGTRLTVL.

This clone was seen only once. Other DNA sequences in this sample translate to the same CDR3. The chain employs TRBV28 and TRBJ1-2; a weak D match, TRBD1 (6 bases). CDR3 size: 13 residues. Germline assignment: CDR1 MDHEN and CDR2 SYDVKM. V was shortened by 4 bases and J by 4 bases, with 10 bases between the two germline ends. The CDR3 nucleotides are TGTGCCAGCAGTTCACAGGGCGGCTATGGCTACACCTTC. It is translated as CASSSQGGYGYTF.

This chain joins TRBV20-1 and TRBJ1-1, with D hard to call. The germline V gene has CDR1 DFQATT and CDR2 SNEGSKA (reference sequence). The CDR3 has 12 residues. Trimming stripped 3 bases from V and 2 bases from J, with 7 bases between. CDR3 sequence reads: CSASGYNTEAFF. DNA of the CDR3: TGCAGTGCTAGTGGTTATAACACTGAAGCTTTCTTT.

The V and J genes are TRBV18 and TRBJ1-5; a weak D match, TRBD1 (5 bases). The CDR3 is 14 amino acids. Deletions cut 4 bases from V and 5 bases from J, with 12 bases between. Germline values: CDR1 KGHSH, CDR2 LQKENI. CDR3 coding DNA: TGTGCCAGCTCACGGGACGGGGGAGATCAGCCCCAGCATTTT. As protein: CASSRDGGDQPQHF.

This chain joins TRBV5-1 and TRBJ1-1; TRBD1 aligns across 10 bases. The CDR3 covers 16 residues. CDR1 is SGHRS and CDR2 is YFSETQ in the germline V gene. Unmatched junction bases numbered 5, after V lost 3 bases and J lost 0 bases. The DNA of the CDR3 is TGCGCCAGCAGCTGGACAGGGGGAATTGTGAACACTGAAGCTTTCTTT. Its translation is CASSWTGGIVNTEAFF.

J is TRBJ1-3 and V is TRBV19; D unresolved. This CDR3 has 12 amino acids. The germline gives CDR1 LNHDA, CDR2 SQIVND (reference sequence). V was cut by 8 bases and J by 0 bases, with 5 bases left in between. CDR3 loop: CASGPSGNTIYF. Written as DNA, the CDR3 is TGTGCCAGTGGCCCCTCTGGAAACACCATATATTTT.

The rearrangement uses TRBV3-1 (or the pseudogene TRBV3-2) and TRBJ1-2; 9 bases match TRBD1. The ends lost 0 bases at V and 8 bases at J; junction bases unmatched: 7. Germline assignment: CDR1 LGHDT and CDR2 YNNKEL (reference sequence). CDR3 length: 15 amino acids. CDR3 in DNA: TGTGCCAGCAGCCAAGAACAGGGGGCCCCTGGGGGCTACACCTTC. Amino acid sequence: CASSQEQGAPGGYTF.

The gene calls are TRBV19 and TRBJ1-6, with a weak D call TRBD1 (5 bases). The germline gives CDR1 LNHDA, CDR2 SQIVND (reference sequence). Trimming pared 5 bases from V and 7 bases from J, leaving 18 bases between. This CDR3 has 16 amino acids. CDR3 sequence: CASSSHVEGINSPLHF. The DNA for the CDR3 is TGTGCCAGTAGTTCCCACGTGGAGGGGATCAATTCACCCCTCCACTTT.

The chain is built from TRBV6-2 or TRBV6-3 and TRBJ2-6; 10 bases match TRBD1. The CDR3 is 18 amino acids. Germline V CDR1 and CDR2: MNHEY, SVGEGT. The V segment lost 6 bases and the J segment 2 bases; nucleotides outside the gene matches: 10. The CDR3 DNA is TGTGCCAGCAGCCCCCGGGACAGGGGCCTGACTGGGGCCAACGTCCTGACTTTC. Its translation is CASSPRDRGLTGANVLTF.

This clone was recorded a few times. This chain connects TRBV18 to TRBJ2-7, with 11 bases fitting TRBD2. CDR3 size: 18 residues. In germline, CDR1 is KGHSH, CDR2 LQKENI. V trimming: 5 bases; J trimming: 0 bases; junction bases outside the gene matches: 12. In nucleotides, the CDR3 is TGTGCCAGCTCAGTTTCACTAGCGGGAGCGATGAGCTCCTACGAGCAGTACTTC. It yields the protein CASSVSLAGAMSSYEQYF.

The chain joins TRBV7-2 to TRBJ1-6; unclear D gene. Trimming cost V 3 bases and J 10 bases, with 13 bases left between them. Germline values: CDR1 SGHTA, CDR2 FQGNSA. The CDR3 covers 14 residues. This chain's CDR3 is CASSFVRFDSPLHF. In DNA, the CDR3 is TGTGCCAGCAGCTTCGTCAGGTTTGACTCACCCCTCCACTTT.

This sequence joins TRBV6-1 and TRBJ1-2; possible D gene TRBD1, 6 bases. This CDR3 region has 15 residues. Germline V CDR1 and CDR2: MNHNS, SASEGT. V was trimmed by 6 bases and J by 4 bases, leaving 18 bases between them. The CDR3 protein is CASSSSRAGAYGYTF. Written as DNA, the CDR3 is TGTGCCAGCAGCTCCTCTAGGGCAGGGGCCTATGGCTACACCTTC.

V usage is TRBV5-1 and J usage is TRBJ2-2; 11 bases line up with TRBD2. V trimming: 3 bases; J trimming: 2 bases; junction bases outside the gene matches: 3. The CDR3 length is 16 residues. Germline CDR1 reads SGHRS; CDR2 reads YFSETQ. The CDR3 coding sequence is TGCGCCAGCAGCTCCCGACTAGCGGGAAACACCGGGGAGCTGTTTTTT. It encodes CASSSRLAGNTGELFF. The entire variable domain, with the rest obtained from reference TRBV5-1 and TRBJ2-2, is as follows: KAGVTQTPRYLIKTRGQQVTLSCSPISGHRSVSWYQQTPGQGLQFLFEYFSETQRNKGNFPGRFSGRQFSNSRSEMNVSTLELGDSALYLCASSSRLAGNTGELFFGEGSRLTVL.

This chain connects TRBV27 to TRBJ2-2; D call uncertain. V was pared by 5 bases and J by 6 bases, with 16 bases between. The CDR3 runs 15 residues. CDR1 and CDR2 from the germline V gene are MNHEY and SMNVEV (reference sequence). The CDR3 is CASSEAGAHPGELFF. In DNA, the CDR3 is TGTGCCAGCAGTGAAGCCGGAGCTCATCCCGGGGAGCTGTTTTTT.

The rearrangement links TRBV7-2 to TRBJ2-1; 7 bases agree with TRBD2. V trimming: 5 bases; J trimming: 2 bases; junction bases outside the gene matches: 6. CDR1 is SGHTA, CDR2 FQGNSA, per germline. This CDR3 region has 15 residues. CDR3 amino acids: CASSLGGPTYNEQFF. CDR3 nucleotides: TGTGCCAGCAGCCTGGGAGGGCCTACCTACAATGAGCAGTTCTTC.

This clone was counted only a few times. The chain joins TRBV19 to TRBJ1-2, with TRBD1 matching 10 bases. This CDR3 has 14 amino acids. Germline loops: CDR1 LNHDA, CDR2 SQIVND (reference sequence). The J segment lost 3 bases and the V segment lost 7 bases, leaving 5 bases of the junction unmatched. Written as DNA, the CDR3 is TGTGCCAGTACCATTGGGACAGGGGACTATGGCTACACCTTC. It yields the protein CASTIGTGDYGYTF.

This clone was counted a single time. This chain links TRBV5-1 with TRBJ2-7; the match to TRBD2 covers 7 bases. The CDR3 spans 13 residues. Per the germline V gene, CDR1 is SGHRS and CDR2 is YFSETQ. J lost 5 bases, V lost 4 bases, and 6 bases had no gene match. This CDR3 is CASSVTSRNEQYF. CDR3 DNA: TGCGCCAGCAGCGTGACTAGCAGGAACGAGCAGTACTTC.

The DNA of the CDR3 is TGTGCCAGCAGCTCCGGGACTAGCGTCTACGAGCAGTACTTC. Residues: CASSSGTSVYEQYF. The chain combines TRBV28 with TRBJ2-7; 10 nucleotides align to TRBD2. With 6 bases clipped from V and 3 bases from J, the junction kept 5 bases outside the gene matches. The CDR3 has 14 amino acids. Germline loops: CDR1 MDHEN, CDR2 SYDVKM.

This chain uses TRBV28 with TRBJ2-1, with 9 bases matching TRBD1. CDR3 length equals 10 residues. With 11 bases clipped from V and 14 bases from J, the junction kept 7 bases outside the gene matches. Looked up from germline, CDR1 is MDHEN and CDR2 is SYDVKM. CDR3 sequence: CAVGRDREFF. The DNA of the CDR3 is TGTGCCGTGGGGCGGGACAGGGAGTTCTTC.

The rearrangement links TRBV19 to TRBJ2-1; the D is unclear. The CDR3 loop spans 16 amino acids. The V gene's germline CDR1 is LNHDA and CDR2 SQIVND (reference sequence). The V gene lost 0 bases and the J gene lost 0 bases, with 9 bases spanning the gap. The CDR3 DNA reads TGTGCCAGTAGTATAGACGATATGAGCTCCTACAATGAGCAGTTCTTC. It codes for CASSIDDMSSYNEQFF.

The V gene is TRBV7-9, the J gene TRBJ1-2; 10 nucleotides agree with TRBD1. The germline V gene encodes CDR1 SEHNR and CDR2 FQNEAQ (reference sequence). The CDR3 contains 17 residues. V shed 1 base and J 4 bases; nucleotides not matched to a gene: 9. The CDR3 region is CASSLGGQGKGIYGYTF. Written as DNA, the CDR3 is TGTGCCAGCAGCTTAGGGGGACAGGGGAAAGGGATCTATGGCTACACCTTC.

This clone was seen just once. For the CDR3, the DNA is TGCGCCAGTCACAAGGAAAAACTGTTTTTT. Encoded protein: CASHKEKLFF. J is TRBJ1-4 and V is TRBV4-1; unclear D gene. Trimming stripped 9 bases from V and 8 bases from J, with 7 bases between. CDR3 length: 10 residues. Germline V gives CDR1 MGHRA, CDR2 YSYEKL.

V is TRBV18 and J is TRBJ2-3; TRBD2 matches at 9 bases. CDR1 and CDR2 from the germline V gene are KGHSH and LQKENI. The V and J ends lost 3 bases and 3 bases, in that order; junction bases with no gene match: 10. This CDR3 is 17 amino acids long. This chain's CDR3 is CASSPLEVSGSTDTQYF. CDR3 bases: TGTGCCAGCTCACCGCTCGAGGTTAGCGGGAGTACAGATACGCAGTATTTT.

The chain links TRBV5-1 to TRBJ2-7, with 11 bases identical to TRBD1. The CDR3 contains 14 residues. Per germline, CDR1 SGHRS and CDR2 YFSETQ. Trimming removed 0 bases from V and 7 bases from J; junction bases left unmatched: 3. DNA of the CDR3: TGCGCCAGCAGCTTGGGGGACAGGGGGGGTGAGCAGTACTTC. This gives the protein CASSLGDRGGEQYF. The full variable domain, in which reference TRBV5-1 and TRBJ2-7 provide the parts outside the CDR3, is KAGVTQTPRYLIKTRGQQVTLSCSPISGHRSVSWYQQTPGQGLQFLFEYFSETQRNKGNFPGRFSGRQFSNSRSEMNVSTLELGDSALYLCASSLGDRGGEQYFGPGTRLTVT.

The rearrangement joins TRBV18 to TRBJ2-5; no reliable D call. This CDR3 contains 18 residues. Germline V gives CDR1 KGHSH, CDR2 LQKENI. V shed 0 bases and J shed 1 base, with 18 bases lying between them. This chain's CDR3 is CASSPPRLATLLQETQYF. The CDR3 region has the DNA TGTGCCAGCTCACCACCGCGACTTGCCACCCTCCTCCAAGAGACCCAGTACTTC.

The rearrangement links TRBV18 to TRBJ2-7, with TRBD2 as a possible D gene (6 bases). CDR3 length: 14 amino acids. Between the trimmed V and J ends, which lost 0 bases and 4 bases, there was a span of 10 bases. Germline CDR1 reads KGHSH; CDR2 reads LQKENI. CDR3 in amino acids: CASSPPAGRYEQYF. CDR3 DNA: TGTGCCAGCTCACCACCAGCGGGTAGGTACGAGCAGTACTTC.

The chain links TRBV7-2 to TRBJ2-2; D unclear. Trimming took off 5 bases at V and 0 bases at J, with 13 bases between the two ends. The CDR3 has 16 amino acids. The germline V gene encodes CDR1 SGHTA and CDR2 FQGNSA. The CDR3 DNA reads TGTGCCAGCAGCCCCCCCCGGAGCGCGAACACCGGGGAGCTGTTTTTT. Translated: CASSPPRSANTGELFF.

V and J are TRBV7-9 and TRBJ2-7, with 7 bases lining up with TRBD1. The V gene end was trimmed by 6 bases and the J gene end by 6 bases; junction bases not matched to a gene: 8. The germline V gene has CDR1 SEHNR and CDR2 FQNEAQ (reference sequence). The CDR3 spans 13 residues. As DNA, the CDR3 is TGTGCCAGCAGACCTTCCCCAGGGGGCGAGCAGTACTTC. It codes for CASRPSPGGEQYF.

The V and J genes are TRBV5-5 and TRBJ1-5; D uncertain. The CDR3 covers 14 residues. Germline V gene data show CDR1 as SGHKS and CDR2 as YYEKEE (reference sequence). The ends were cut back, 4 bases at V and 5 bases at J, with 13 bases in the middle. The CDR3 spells CASSESGIYQPQHF. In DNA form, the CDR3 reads TGTGCCAGCAGCGAATCCGGGATTTATCAGCCCCAGCATTTT.

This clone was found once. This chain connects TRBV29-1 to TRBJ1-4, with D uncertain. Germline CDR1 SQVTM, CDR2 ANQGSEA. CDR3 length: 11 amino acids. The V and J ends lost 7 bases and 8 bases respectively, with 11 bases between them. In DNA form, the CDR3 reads TGCAGCGCCGCACAAGTAGAAAAACTGTTTTTT. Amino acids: CSAAQVEKLFF. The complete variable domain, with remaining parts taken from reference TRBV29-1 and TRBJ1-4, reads SAVISQKPSRDICQRGTSLTIQCQVDSQVTMMFWYRQQPGQSLTLIATANQGSEATYESGFVIDKFPISRPNLTFSTLTVSNMSPEDSSIYLCSAAQVEKLFFGSGTQLSVL.